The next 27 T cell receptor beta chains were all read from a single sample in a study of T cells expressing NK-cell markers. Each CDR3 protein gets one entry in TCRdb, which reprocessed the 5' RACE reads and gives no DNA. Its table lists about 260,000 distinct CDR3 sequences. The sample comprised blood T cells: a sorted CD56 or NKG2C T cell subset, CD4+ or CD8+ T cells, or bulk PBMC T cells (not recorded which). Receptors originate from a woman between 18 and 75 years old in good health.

CDR3 region: CASSSAPGQGANGELFF. J is TRBJ2-2 and V is TRBV5-4; TCRdb's D gene call, TRBD1, goes unchecked for lack of DNA. From germline, CDR1 is SGHNT and CDR2 YYREEE (reference sequence). The CDR3 runs to 17 residues.

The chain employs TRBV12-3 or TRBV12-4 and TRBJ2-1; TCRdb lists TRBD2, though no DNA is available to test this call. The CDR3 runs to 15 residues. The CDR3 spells CASSPPGTRGNEQFF.

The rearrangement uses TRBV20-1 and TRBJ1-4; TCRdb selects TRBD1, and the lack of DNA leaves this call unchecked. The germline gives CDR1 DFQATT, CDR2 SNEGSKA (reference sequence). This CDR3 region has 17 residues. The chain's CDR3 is CSATQPRGRVANEKLFF.

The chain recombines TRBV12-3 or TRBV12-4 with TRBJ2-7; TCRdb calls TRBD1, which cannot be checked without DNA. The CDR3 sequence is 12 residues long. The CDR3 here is CASRKQGYEQYF.

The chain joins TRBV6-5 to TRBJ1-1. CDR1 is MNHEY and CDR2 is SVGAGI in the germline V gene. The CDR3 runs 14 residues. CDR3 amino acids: CASSYSGVNTEAFF.

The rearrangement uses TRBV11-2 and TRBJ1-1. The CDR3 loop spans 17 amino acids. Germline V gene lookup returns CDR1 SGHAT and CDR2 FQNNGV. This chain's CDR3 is CASSLYGPRRVNTEAFF.

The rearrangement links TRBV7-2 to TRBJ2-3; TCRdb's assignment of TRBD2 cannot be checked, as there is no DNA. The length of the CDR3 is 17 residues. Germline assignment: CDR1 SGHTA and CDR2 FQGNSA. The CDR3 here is CASSLASGGGGTDTQYF.

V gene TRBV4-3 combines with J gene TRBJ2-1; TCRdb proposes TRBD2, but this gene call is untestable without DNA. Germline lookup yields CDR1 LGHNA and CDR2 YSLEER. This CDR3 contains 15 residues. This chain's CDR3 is CASSQVGPRSDEQFF.

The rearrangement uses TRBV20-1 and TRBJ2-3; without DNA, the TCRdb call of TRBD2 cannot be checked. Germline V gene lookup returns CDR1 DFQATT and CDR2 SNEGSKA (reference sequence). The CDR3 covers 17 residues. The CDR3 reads CSATGLAGAGITDTQYF.

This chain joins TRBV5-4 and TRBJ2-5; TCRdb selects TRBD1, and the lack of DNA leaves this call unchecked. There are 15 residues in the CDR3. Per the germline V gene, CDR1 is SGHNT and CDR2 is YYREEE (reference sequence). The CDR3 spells CASSLNRDRKETQYF.

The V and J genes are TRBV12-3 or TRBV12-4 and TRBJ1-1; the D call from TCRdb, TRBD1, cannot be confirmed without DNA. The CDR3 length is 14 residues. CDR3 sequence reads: CASSRQGFDTEAFF.

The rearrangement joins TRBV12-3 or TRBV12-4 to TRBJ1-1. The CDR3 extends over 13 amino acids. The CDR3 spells CASSFVAGSEAFF.

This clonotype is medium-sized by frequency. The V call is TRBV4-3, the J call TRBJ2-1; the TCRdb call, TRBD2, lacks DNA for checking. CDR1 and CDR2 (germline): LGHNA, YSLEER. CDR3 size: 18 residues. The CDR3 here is CASSQVVSGTSGGNEQFF.

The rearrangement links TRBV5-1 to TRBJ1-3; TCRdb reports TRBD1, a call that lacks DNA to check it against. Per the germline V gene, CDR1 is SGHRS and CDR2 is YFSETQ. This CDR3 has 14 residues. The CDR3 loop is CASSNRDRGNTIYF.

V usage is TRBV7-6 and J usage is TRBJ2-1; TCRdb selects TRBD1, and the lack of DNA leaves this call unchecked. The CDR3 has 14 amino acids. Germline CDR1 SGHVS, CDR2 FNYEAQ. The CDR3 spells CASSPPSAYNEQFF.

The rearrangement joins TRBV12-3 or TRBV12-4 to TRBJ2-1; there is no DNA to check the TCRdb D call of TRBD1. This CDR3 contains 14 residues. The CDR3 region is CASAIGGKYNAQFF.

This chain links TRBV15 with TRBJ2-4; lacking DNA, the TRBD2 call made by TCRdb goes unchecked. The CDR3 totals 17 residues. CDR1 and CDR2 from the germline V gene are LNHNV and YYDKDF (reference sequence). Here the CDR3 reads CATSRGGLAAAKNIQYF.

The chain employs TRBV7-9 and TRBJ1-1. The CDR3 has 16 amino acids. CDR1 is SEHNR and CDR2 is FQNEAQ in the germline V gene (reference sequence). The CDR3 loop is CASSLNWQELNTEAFF.

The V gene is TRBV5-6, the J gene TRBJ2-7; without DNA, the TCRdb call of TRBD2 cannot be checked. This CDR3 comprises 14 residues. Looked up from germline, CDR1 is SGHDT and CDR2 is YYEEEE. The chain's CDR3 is CASSLVSGSGEQYF.

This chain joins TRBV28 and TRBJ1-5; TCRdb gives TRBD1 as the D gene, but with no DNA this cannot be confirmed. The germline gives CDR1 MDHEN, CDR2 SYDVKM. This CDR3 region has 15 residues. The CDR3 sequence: CASRTAGLGNQPQHF.

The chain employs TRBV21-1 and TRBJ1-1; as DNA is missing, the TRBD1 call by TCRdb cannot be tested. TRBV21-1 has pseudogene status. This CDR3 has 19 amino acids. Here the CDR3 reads CASSSNRDSFFTLNTEAFF.

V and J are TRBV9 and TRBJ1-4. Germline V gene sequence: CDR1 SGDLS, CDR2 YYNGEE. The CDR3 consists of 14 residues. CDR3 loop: CASSVSVESEKLFF.

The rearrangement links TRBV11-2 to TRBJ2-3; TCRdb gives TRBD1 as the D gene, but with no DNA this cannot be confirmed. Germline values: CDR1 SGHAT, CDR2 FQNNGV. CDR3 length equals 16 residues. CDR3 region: CASSLMGGTGADTQYF.

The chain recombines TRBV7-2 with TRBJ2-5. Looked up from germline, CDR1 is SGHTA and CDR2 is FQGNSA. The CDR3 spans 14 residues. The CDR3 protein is CASSLNGLGETQYF.

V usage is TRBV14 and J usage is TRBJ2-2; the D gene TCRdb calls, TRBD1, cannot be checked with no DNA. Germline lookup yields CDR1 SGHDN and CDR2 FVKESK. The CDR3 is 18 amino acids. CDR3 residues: CASSLNPPGTWDTGELFF.

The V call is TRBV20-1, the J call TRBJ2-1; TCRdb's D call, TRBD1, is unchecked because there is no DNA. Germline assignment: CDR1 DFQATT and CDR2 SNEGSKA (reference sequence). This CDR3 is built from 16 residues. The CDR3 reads CSARDQGASSYNEQFF.

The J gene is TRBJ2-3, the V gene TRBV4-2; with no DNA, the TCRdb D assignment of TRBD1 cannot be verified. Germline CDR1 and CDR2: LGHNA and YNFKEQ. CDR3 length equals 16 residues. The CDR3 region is CASSQEDPLLGDTQYF.